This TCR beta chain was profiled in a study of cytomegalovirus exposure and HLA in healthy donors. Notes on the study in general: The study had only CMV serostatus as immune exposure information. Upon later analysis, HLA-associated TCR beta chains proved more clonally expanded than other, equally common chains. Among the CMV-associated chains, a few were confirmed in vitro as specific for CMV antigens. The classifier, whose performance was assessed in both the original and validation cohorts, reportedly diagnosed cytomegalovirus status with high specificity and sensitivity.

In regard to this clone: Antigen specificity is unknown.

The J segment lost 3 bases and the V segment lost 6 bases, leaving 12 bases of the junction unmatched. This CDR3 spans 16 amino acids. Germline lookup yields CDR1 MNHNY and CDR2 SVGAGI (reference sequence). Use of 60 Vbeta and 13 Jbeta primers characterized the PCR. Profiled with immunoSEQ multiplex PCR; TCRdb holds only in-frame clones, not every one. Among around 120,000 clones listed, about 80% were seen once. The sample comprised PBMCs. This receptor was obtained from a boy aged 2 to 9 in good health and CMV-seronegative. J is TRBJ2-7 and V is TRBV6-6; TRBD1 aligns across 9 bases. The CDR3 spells CASSSTRTGVGYEQYV. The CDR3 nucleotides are TGTGCCAGCAGCTCAACGCGGACAGGGGTTGGCTACGAGCAGTACGTC.